Described below is a single T cell receptor (beta chain) sequence and its context. The data were taken from a study of blood T cell repertoires in COVID-19. Study overall: There were acute and convalescent COVID-19 samples, and they came from the United States, Italy and Spain. Nucleic acid was either cDNA or gDNA, and it came from T cells, B-cell-depleted T cells, or PBMCs.

In the original workflow: Using reference gene primer amplification, nucleated cell counts were estimated. Sequenced by immunoSEQ multiplex PCR; TCRdb stores in-frame clones only, minus some. For V, J and clone size, that table is used; D and trimming come from the DNA. This table holds roughly 180,000 clones, approximately 85% found once. Seattle patients were enrolled while actively infected and followed longitudinally. The CDR3 totals 11 residues. V was trimmed by 2 bases and J by 6 bases, leaving 4 bases between them. Germline V CDR1 and CDR2: LGHDT, YNNKEL (reference sequence). Sequenced: peripheral blood. V and J are TRBV3-1 (or the pseudogene TRBV3-2) and TRBJ1-1; D ambiguous. The TCR originated in a woman between 45 and 60 years old with COVID-19, enrolled during active disease. The CDR3 protein is CASSQHSEAFF. The CDR3, as DNA: TGTGCCAGCAGCCAACACTCTGAAGCTTTCTTT.